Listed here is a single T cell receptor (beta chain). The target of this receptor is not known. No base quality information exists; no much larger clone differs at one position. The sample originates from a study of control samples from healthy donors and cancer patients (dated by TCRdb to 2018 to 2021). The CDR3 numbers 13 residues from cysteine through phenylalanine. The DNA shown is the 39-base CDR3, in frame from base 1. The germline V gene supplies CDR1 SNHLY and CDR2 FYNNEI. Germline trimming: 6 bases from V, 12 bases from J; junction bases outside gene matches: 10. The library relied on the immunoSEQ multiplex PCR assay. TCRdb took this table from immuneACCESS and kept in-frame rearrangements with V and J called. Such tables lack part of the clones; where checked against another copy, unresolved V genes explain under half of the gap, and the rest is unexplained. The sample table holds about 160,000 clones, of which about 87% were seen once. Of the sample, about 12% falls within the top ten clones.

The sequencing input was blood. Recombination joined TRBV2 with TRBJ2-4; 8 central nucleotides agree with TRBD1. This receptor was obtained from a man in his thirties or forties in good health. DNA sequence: TGTGCCAGCAGAGCCAGTCCAGGGGGCCATCAGTACTTC. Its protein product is CASRASPGGHQYF.